This T cell receptor (beta chain) stems from a study of blood T cells in healthy people across ages. Background on the study: Using template switching, researchers captured about one barcoded beta molecule for each two T cells. Study conclusions and caveats: Naive and antigen-experienced cells were not separated, limiting conclusive comparison. Aged donors had fewer naive CD4+ cells and lower diversity than long-lived donors.

With a J-beta primer mix and a sample-barcoded 5' primer, a second PCR ran about 6 to 11 cycles. Via MiXCR, TCRdb re-called the 5' RACE reads, giving one row per CDR3 protein. Found here are around 1,800,000 distinct CDR3 sequences, 30% to 40% of them singletons; the top ten hold roughly 24%. Points on this clonotype: The antigen remains undetermined.

This clonotype originated in a human donor in good health. Sequences were obtained from blood.

CDR3 coding DNA: TGCAGCGCTCAGAAGACGGGCCAAGAGACCCAGTACTTC. It specifies CSAQKTGQETQYF. The gene calls are TRBV29-1 and TRBJ2-5, with unresolved D. V was shortened by 7 bases and J by 1 base, with 13 bases between the two germline ends. The CDR3 length is 13 residues. Germline assignment: CDR1 SQVTM and CDR2 ANQGSEA.